One T cell receptor (beta chain) is described in this entry. Generated by immunoSEQ multiplex PCR, the TCRdb table keeps only in-frame clones and is missing some. Of about 240,000 clones in the sample, around 85% were seen once. This record belongs to a study of blood T cell repertoires in COVID-19. For the study at large: T cells, B-cell-depleted T cells, or PBMCs provided the cDNA or gDNA that served as material.

The germline V gene has CDR1 MNHEY and CDR2 SVGAGI. Trimming took 6 bases from V and 0 from J, leaving 8 bases between them. The CDR3 loop spans 13 amino acids. The chain combines TRBV6-5 with TRBJ1-1; D is undetermined. The origin of this receptor is a woman aged 40 to 50 with acute COVID-19. The specimen sequenced was PBMCs or T cells enriched from blood (not recorded which). CDR3: CASSVQLNTEAFF. CDR3 coding DNA: TGTGCCAGCAGCGTACAGTTGAACACTGAAGCTTTCTTT.